This T cell receptor beta chain originates from a study of cytomegalovirus exposure and HLA in healthy donors. Study-wide results and caveats: Later analysis reportedly placed an Asian-associated ancestry cluster below the roughly 700-donor mean in N-insertions. As a later analysis showed, several of the most significant clusters appeared to be linked to common viral pathogens.

Germline values: CDR1 LNHDA, CDR2 SQIVND (reference sequence). J lost 6 bases, V lost 6 bases, and 21 bases had no gene match. CDR3 length: 18 amino acids. PCR employed 60 Vbeta and 13 Jbeta primers. TCRdb's table, derived via immunoSEQ multiplex PCR, lists solely in-frame clones and lacks some. The sample has some 89,000 clones. Points on this clone: Its antigen is unknown.

The receptor was derived from a young woman in good health and CMV-seronegative. The sequenced material came from PBMCs. This chain links TRBV19 with TRBJ1-1; 8 nucleotides line up with TRBD1. The CDR3 protein is CASSPLREQGGIRAEAFF. In nucleotides, the CDR3 is TGTGCCAGTAGCCCCCTCCGTGAACAGGGGGGCATCAGAGCTGAAGCTTTCTTT.